The present T cell receptor beta chain was sequenced within a study of T cell repertoires in cytomegalovirus infection. Turning to the study itself: Public TCR beta signatures marked donors with CMV infection and the matching HLA. Whole-study results and caveats: Across the ex vivo response, the dominant clonotypes were HLA-C-restricted CMV-specific TCR beta clonotypes.

V was shortened by 0 bases and J by 11 bases, with 12 bases between the two germline ends. This CDR3 region has 13 residues. Germline loops: CDR1 SGHNT, CDR2 YENEEA. Turning to this clonotype: The antigen is unknown.

Via MiXCR, TCRdb re-called the reads, giving one row per CDR3 protein. The sample yields roughly 77,000 distinct CDR3 sequences, 4% seen once. The chain employs TRBV11-3 and TRBJ2-3; D is perhaps TRBD1 (5 bases). The TCR was taken from a human donor in good health (CMV status not recorded). Some clones in this sample may be carry-over from other donors' samples. Material for sequencing was PBMCs. DNA for the CDR3: TGTGCCAGCAGCTTAGAAGGACACGTAGGGCAGTATTTT. Translated: CASSLEGHVGQYF.